These 18 T cell receptor beta chains share one sample of origin, sequenced in a study of T and B cells in COVID-19 patients. BIOMED2 TRB-A/B primer pools were used in multiplex TRB PCR. A single record per CDR3 protein comes from TCRdb applying MiXCR to the multiplex PCR reads. The profile shows 3,000 to 4,000 distinct CDR3 sequences, 20% to 25% of them singletons. Each TRB amplification used roughly 250-550 ng of genomic DNA from blood. The sequencing sample was made of blood. These receptors were obtained from a human donor with active COVID-19.

The chain couples TRBV20-1 to TRBJ2-5, with TRBD2 matching 7 bases. The ends lost 6 bases at V and 0 bases at J; junction bases unmatched: 7. The CDR3 extends over 14 amino acids. CDR1 and CDR2 (germline): DFQATT, SNEGSKA (reference sequence). In DNA form, the CDR3 reads TGCAGTGCCTCGGGAGGCACCAACCAAGAGACCCAGTACTTC. It specifies CSASGGTNQETQYF.

This clonotype was counted between two and nine times. This rearrangement joins TRBV19 to TRBJ2-1; 16 bases are a match to TRBD2. V lost 3 bases, J lost 5 bases, and 10 bases stayed unmatched. CDR3 size: 19 residues. Germline V CDR1 and CDR2: LNHDA, SQIVND (reference sequence). In nucleotides, the CDR3 is TGTGCCAGTAGTATTTCCGGGACTAGCGGGAGGGCCCAGAACAATGAGCAGTTCTTC. This translates into CASSISGTSGRAQNNEQFF.

This clonotype is categorized as medium-sized. The chain recombines TRBV6-1 with TRBJ2-5, with D perhaps TRBD1 or TRBD2 (6 bases each). The V gene's germline CDR1 is MNHNS and CDR2 SASEGT. This CDR3 comprises 14 residues. V was cut by 3 bases and J by 4 bases, with 12 bases left in between. The CDR3 loop reads CASSEVRGRETQYF. CDR3 nucleotide sequence: TGTGCCAGCAGTGAGGTTCGGGGGCGAGAGACCCAGTACTTC.

The rearrangement links TRBV29-1 to TRBJ1-2, with 10 positions matching TRBD1. Germline CDR1 is SQVTM and CDR2 is ANQGSEA. CDR3 length: 11 amino acids. Trimming cost V 6 bases and J 6 bases; bases outside gene matches: 1. Here the CDR3 DNA reads TGCAGCGTAGGACAGGGGGATGGCTACACCTTC. Translated: CSVGQGDGYTF.

This sequence joins TRBV5-4 and TRBJ2-1; 8 bases are shared with TRBD2. V trimming: 0 bases; J trimming: 2 bases; junction bases outside the gene matches: 4. Germline V CDR1 and CDR2: SGHNT, YYREEE (reference sequence). The CDR3 contains 16 residues. For the CDR3, the DNA is TGTGCCAGCAGCTTGGAGGTAGCGGGGACCTACAATGAGCAGTTCTTC. It specifies CASSLEVAGTYNEQFF.

By sample share, this clonotype is medium-sized (0.01 to 0.1%). V gene TRBV29-1 combines with J gene TRBJ1-1, with 8 bases fitting TRBD1. The V segment lost 6 bases and the J segment 6 bases; nucleotides outside the gene matches: 12. This CDR3 has 14 amino acids. CDR1 and CDR2 from the germline V gene are SQVTM and ANQGSEA. CDR3 sequence: CSVDADRGSAEAFF. The CDR3 DNA sequence: TGCAGCGTGGACGCTGACAGGGGAAGCGCTGAAGCTTTCTTT.

This chain joins TRBV30 and TRBJ2-1, with TRBD1 as a possible D gene (5 bases). The length of the CDR3 is 15 residues. V was pared by 4 bases and J by 7 bases, with 20 bases between. The germline V gene has CDR1 GTSNPN and CDR2 SVGIG (reference sequence). CDR3 nucleotide sequence: TGTGCCTGGACTAAGGTTGTTGGGGCGATAAATGAGCAGTTCTTC. Translated: CAWTKVVGAINEQFF.

The rearrangement joins TRBV10-3 to TRBJ2-5; 7 bases align to TRBD2. V lost 5 bases and J lost 5; bases outside the gene matches: 11. Germline CDR1 reads ENHRY; CDR2 reads SYGVKD. This CDR3 comprises 15 residues. Here the CDR3 reads CAISRVRAGVETQYF. DNA for the CDR3: TGTGCCATCAGTCGTGTTAGGGCGGGAGTGGAGACCCAGTACTTC.

This clonotype is labeled large. The chain has TRBV5-1 and TRBJ1-3, with TRBD1 as a possible D gene (6 bases). Per the germline V gene, CDR1 is SGHRS and CDR2 is YFSETQ. The CDR3 is 16 amino acids. V dropped 5 bases and J dropped 0 bases, with 15 bases sitting between them. The CDR3 DNA is TGCGCCAGCAGTCTGGACAGTATTGCCTCTGGAAACACCATATATTTT. It yields the protein CASSLDSIASGNTIYF.

Sample share makes this clonotype medium-sized. This chain uses TRBV6-6 with TRBJ2-5; D gene unclear. V lost 10 bases, J lost 4 bases, and 13 bases lay in between. This CDR3 region has 12 residues. Germline V lookup: CDR1 MNHNY, CDR2 SVGAGI (reference sequence). The CDR3 DNA reads TGTGCCACGTCCGGGCTCCCAGAGACCCAGTACTTC. Encoded protein: CATSGLPETQYF.

CDR3 in DNA: TGCGCCAGCAGCCAAGCCCCCGGTAGCACCACCGGGGAGCTGTTTTTT. Its protein is CASSQAPGSTTGELFF. The V and J genes are TRBV4-1 and TRBJ2-2; D unresolved. The CDR3 totals 16 residues. Germline V gene sequence: CDR1 MGHRA, CDR2 YSYEKL. V was shortened by 1 base and J by 4 bases, with 13 bases between the two germline ends.

V gene TRBV2 combines with J gene TRBJ2-1; D might be TRBD1 (6 bases). The germline gives CDR1 SNHLY, CDR2 FYNNEI. This CDR3 has 12 amino acids. With 4 bases removed from V and 9 bases from J, the gap between germline ends came to 10 bases. The CDR3 reads CASSGTGIEQFF. The CDR3 coding sequence is TGTGCCAGCAGTGGAACAGGGATTGAGCAGTTCTTC.

Sample share makes this clonotype medium-sized. This chain uses TRBV19 with TRBJ1-2; 9 nucleotides align to TRBD1. Unmatched junction bases numbered 3, after V lost 7 bases and J lost 0 bases. The CDR3 consists of 14 residues. Germline CDR1 reads LNHDA; CDR2 reads SQIVND (reference sequence). CDR3 bases: TGTGCCAGTATTGACAGGGGGGCTAACTATGGCTACACCTTC. Protein: CASIDRGANYGYTF.

This clonotype is deemed medium-sized (0.01 to 0.1%). V is TRBV7-6 and J is TRBJ1-1, with 8 positions matching TRBD1. The CDR3 is 14 residues long. Losses at the gene ends were 1 base for V and 5 bases for J; bases not matched to a gene: 3. Per the germline V gene, CDR1 is SGHVS and CDR2 is FNYEAQ. CDR3 loop: CASSLGQGWTEAFF. The CDR3, as DNA: TGTGCCAGCAGCTTAGGACAGGGGTGGACTGAAGCTTTCTTT.

The chain employs TRBV7-2 and TRBJ1-5; D is uncertain. Germline lookup yields CDR1 SGHTA and CDR2 FQGNSA. Between the trimmed V and J ends, which lost 5 bases and 4 bases, there was a span of 12 bases. This CDR3 comprises 14 residues. The CDR3 spells CASSAGSSNQPQHF. As DNA, the CDR3 is TGTGCCAGCAGCGCGGGGTCAAGTAATCAGCCCCAGCATTTT.

By share, this clonotype ranks as medium-sized (0.01 to 0.1%). This sequence joins TRBV24-1 and TRBJ2-7, with D possibly matching TRBD2 (5 bases). CDR3 length: 14 amino acids. Trimming stripped 4 bases from V and 6 bases from J, with 15 bases between. Per the germline V gene, CDR1 is KGHDR and CDR2 is SFDVKD. The CDR3 DNA sequence: TGTGCCACCAGTGAGGACGGGGTTTTCTCCGAGCAGTACTTC. Its translation: CATSEDGVFSEQYF.

The chain recombines TRBV20-1 with TRBJ1-1; possible D gene TRBD1, 5 bases. V was trimmed by 4 bases and J by 8 bases, leaving 14 bases between them. Germline CDR1 reads DFQATT; CDR2 reads SNEGSKA (reference sequence). The CDR3 contains 12 residues. This CDR3 is CSANTGGREAFF. DNA for the CDR3: TGCAGTGCTAACACAGGAGGTCGAGAAGCTTTCTTT.

This clonotype is labeled medium-sized. The chain has TRBV19 and TRBJ1-5, with D hard to call. Trimming removed 5 bases from V and 3 bases from J, with 5 bases in between. The germline gives CDR1 LNHDA, CDR2 SQIVND (reference sequence). This CDR3 contains 12 residues. CDR3 sequence: CASSPHNQPQHF. The DNA of the CDR3 is TGTGCCAGTAGTCCCCACAATCAGCCCCAGCATTTT.